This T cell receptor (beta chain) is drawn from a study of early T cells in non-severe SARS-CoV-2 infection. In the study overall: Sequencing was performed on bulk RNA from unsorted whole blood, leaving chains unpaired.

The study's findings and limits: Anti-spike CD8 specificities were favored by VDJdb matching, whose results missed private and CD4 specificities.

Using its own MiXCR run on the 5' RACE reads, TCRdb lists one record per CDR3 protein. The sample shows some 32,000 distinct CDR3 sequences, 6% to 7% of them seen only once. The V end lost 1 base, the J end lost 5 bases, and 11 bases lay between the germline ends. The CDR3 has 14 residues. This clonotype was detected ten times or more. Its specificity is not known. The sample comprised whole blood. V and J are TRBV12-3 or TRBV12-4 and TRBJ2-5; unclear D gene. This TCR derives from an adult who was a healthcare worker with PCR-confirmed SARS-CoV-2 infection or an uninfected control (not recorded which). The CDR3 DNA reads TGTGCCAGCAGTTTAGTGGGGATGGGGGAGACCCAGTACTTC. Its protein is CASSLVGMGETQYF.